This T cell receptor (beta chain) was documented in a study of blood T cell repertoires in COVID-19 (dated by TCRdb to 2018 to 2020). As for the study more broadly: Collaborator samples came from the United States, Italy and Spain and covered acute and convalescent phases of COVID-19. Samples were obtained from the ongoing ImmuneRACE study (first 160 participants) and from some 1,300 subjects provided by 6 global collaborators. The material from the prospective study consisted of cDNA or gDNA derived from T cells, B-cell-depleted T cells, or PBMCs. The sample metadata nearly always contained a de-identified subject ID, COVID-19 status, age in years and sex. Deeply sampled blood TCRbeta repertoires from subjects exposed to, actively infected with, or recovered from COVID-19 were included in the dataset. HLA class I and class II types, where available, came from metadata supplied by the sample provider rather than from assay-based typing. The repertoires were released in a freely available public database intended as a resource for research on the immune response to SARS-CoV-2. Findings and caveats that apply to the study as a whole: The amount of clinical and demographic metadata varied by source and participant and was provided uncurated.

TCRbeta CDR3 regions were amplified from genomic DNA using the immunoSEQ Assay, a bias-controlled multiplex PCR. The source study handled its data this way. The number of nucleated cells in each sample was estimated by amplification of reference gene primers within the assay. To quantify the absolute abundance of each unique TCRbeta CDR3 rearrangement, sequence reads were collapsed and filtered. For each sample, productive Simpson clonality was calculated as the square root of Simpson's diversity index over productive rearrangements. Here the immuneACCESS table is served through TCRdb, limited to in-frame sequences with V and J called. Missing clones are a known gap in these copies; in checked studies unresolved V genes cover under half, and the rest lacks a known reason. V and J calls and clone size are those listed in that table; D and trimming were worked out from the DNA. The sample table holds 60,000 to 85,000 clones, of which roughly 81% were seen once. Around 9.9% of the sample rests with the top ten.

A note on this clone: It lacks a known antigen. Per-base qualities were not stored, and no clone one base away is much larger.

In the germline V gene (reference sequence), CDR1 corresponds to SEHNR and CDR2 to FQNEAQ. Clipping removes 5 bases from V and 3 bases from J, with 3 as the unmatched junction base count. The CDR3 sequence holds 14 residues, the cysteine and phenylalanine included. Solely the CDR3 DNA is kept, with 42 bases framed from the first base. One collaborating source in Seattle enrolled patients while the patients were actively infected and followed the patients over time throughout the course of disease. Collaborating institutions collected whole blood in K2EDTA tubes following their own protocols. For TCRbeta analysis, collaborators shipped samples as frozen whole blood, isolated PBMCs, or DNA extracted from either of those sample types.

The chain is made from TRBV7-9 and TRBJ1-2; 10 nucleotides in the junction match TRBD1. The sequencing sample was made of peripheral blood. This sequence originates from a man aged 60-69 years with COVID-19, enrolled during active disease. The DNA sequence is TGTGCCAGCAGCGACAGGGGGCGAGACTATGGCTACACCTTC. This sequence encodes CASSDRGRDYGYTF.